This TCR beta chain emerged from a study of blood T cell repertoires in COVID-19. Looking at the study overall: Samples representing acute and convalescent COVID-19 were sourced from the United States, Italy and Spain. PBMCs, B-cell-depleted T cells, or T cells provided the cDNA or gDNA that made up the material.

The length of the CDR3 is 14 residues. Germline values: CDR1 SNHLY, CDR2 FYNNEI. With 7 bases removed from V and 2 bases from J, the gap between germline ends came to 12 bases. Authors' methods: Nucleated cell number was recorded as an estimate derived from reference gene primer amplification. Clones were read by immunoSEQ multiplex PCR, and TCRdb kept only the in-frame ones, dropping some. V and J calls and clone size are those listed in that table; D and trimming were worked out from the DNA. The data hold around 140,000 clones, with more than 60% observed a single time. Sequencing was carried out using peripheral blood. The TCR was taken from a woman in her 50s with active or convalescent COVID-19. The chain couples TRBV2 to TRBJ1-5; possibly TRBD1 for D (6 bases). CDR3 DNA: TGTGCCAGCACAGTAAACAGGGGCAATCAGCCCCAGCATTTT. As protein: CASTVNRGNQPQHF.